This TCR beta chain was retrieved from a study of blood T cell repertoires in COVID-19 (dated by TCRdb to the early 2020s). Concerning the study at large: Samples covering the acute and convalescent phases of COVID-19 were provided by collaborators in the United States, Italy and Spain. The sample metadata nearly always contained a de-identified subject ID, COVID-19 status, age in years and sex. The prospective study material was composed of cDNA or gDNA derived from T cells, B-cell-depleted T cells, or PBMCs. Samples were obtained from the ongoing ImmuneRACE study (first 160 participants) and from roughly 1,300 subjects provided by 6 global collaborators. Subjects who had been exposed to COVID-19, were actively infected with it, or had recovered from it provided the deeply sampled blood TCRbeta repertoires that made up the dataset. Where available, HLA class I and class II types were taken from metadata supplied by the sample provider and were not determined by assay-based typing. The repertoires were released in a freely available public database meant as a resource for research on the immune response to SARS-CoV-2. Paper-wide results and their limitations: How much clinical and demographic metadata was included differed by source and by participant, and the metadata was provided uncurated.

The immunoSEQ Assay, a bias-controlled multiplex PCR, was used to amplify TCRbeta CDR3 regions from genomic DNA. Per the source publication's procedure: The number of nucleated cells in each sample was estimated by amplification of reference gene primers within the assay. Sequence reads were collapsed and filtered to measure the absolute abundance of every unique TCRbeta CDR3 rearrangement. For each sample, productive Simpson clonality was calculated as the square root of Simpson's diversity index over productive rearrangements. The source is immuneACCESS, and TCRdb retained only in-frame sequences with V and J called. Part of the clones is not carried over; for the studies checked, unresolved V genes explain less than half of this, and the remainder is unexplained. Clonal size and the V and J genes are those of that table, whereas D and trimming came from the DNA. Within this sample are about 100,000 clones, with approximately 85% of them counted one time only. The ten largest clonotypes hold around 18% of the sample.

The collaborating institutions used their own protocols to collect whole blood in K2EDTA tubes. Collaborator samples were shipped for TCRbeta analysis as frozen whole blood, isolated PBMCs, or DNA extracted from either sample type. There are a few counts of this clone. Its recognized antigen is unknown. No much larger clone is present one base from it, and per-base qualities are unavailable. Trimmed from V: 6 bases; trimmed from J: 7 bases; junction bases lacking a gene match: 15. CDR1 and CDR2 (MDHEN, SYDVKM) derive from the germline V gene. Its CDR3 holds 15 amino acids, cysteine through phenylalanine. The retained sequence is limited to the CDR3, 45 bases, with the frame set at the first base.

The sample was peripheral blood. The chain was built from TRBV28 and TRBJ2-7; the junction holds 7 bases that match TRBD1. The receptor comes from a woman over 75 with active or convalescent COVID-19. The bases are TGTGCCAGCAGGCCCAACAGGGACAGAGTGAGGGAGCAGTACTTC. Its coded protein is CASRPNRDRVREQYF.